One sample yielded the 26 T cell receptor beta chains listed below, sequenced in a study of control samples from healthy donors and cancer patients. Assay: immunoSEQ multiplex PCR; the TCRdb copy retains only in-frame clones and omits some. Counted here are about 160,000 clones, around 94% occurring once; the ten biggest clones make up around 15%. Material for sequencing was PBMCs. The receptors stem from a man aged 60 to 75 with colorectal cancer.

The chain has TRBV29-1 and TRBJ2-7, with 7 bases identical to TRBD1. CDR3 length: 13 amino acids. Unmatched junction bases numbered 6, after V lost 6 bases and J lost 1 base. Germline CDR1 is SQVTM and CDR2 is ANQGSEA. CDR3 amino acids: CSVRQGGSYEQYF. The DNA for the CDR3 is TGCAGCGTGCGACAGGGTGGGTCCTACGAGCAGTACTTC.

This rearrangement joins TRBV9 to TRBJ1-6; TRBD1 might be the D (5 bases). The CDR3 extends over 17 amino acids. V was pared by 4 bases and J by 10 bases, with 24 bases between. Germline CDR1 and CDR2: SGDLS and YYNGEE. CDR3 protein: CASSSVGGGILGSPLHF. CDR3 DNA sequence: TGTGCCAGCAGCAGCGTCGGGGGGGGAATCCTAGGGTCACCCCTCCACTTT.

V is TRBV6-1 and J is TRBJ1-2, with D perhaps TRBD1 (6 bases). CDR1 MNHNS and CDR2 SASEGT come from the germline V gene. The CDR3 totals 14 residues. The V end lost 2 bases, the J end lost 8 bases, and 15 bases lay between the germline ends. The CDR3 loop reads CASSERTATGGYTF. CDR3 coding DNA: TGTGCCAGCAGTGAACGGACAGCAACGGGGGGCTACACCTTC.

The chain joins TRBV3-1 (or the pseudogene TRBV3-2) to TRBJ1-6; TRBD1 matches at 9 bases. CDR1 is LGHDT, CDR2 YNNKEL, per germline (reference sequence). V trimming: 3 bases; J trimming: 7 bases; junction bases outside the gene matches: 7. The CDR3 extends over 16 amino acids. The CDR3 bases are TGTGCCAGCAGCCATGGGGACAGGGCTCGCAATTCACCCCTCCACTTT. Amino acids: CASSHGDRARNSPLHF.

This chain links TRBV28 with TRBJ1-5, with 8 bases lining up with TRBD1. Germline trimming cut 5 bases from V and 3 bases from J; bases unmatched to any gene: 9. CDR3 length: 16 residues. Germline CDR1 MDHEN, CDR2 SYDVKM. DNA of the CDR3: TGTGCCAGCAGTGCCCCCGGACAGGGTCTCAATCAGCCCCAGCATTTT. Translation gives CASSAPGQGLNQPQHF.

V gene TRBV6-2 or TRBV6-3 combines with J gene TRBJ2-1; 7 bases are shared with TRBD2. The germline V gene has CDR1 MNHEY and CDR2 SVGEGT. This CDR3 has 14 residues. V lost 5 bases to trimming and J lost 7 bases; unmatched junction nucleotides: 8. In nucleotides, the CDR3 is TGTGCCAGCAGTAGACCGGGAGGTCGGAATGAGCAGTTCTTC. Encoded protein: CASSRPGGRNEQFF.

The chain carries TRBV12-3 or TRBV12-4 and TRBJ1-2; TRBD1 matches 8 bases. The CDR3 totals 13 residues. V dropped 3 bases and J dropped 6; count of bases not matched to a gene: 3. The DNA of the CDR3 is TGTGCCAGCAGTTTCAGGGGGCGCAATGGCTACACCTTC. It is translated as CASSFRGRNGYTF.

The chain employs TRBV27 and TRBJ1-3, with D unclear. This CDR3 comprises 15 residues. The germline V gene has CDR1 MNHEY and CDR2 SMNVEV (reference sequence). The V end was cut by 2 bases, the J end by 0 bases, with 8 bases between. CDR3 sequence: CASSLDGGSGNTIYF. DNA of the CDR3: TGTGCCAGCAGTTTAGATGGCGGCTCTGGAAACACCATATATTTT.

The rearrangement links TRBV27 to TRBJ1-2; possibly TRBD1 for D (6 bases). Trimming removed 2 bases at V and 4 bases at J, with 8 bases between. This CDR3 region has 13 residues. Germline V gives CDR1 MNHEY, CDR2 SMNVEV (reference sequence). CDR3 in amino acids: CASSLRGGYGYTF. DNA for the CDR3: TGTGCCAGCAGTTTAAGGGGGGGCTATGGCTACACCTTC.

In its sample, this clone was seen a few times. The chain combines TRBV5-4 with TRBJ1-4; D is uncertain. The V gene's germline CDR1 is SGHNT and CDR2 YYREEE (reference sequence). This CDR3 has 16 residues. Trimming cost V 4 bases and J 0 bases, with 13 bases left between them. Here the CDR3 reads CASSGGPVATNEKLFF. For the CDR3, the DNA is TGTGCCAGCAGCGGCGGTCCCGTAGCAACTAATGAAAAACTGTTTTTT.

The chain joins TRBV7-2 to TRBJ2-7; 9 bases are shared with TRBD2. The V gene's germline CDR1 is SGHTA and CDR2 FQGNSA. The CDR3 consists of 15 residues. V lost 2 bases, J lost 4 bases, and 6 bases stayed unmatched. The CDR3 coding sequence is TGTGCCAGCAGCTTACTAGCGGGGTTTAGATACGAGCAGTACTTC. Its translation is CASSLLAGFRYEQYF.

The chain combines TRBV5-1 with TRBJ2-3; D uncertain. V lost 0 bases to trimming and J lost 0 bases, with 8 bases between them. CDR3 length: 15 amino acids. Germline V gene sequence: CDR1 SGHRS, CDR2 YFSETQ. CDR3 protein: CASSLEAASTDTQYF. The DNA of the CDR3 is TGCGCCAGCAGCTTGGAGGCTGCTAGCACAGATACGCAGTATTTT. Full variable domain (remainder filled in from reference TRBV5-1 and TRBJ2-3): KAGVTQTPRYLIKTRGQQVTLSCSPISGHRSVSWYQQTPGQGLQFLFEYFSETQRNKGNFPGRFSGRQFSNSRSEMNVSTLELGDSALYLCASSLEAASTDTQYFGPGTRLTVL.

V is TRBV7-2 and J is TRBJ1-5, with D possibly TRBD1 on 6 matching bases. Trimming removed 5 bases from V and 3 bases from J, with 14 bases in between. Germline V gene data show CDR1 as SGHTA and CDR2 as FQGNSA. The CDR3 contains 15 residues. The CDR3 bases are TGTGCCAGCAGCCCTGTCGGACAGCCCAATCAGCCCCAGCATTTT. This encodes CASSPVGQPNQPQHF.

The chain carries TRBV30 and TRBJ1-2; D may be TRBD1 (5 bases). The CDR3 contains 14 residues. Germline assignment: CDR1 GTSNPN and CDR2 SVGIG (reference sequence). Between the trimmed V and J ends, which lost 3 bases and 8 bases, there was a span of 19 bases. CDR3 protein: CAWRGSGGAGGYTF. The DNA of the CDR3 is TGTGCCTGGAGGGGGTCTGGCGGGGCTGGAGGCTACACCTTC.

This CDR3 reads CASSYPGTDYEQYF. CDR3 nucleotides: TGTGCCAGCAGTTACCCCGGGACAGACTACGAGCAGTACTTC. The rearrangement uses TRBV6-2 or TRBV6-3 and TRBJ2-7; TRBD1 agrees at 7 bases. CDR1 and CDR2 from the germline V gene are MNHEY and SVGEGT. The length of the CDR3 is 14 residues. The J segment lost 3 bases and the V segment lost 2 bases, leaving 4 bases of the junction unmatched.

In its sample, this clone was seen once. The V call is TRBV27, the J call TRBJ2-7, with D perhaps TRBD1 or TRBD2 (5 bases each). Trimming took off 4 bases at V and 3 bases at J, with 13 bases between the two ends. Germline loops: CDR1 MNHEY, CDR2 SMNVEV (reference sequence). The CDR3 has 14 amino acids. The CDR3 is CASSWSGTNYEQYF. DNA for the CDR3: TGTGCCAGCAGTTGGTCCGGGACCAACTACGAGCAGTACTTC.

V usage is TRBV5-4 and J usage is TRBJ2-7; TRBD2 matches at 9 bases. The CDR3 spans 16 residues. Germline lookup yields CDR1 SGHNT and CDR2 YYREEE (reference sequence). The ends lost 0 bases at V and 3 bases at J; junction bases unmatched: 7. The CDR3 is CASSLAGGGGVYEQYF. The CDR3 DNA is TGTGCCAGCAGCTTGGCGGGCGGCGGGGGGGTCTACGAGCAGTACTTC.

The CDR3 nucleotides read TGTGCCACCACCGAGGATTGGGGGAGGGTGGACTATGGCTACACCTTC. This codes for CATTEDWGRVDYGYTF. The chain employs TRBV15 and TRBJ1-2; the D gene is possibly TRBD1 (5 bases). The CDR3 consists of 16 residues. CDR1 is LNHNV, CDR2 YYDKDF, per germline (reference sequence). The V and J ends lost 7 bases and 3 bases respectively, with 21 bases between them.

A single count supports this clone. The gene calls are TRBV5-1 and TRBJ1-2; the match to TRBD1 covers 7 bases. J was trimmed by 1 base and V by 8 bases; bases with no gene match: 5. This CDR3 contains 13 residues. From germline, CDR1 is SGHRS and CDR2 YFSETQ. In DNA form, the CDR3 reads TGCGCCAGTGGGACAGACATTAACTATGGCTACACCTTC. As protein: CASGTDINYGYTF.

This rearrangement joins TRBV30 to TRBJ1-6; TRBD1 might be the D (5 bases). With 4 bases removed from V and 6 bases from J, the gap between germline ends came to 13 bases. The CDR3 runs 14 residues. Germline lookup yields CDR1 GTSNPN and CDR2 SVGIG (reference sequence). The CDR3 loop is CAWKGRFLNSPLHF. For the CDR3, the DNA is TGTGCCTGGAAGGGGAGATTCCTTAATTCACCCCTCCACTTT.

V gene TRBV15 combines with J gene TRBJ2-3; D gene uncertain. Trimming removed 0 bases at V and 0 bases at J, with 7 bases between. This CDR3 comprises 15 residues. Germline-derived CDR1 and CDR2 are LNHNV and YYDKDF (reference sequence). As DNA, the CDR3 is TGTGCCACCAGCAGAGATAAGACTAGCACAGATACGCAGTATTTT. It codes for CATSRDKTSTDTQYF.

In DNA, the CDR3 is TGCGCCAGCCTGGACAGTTCCTCCAGGACCGGGGAGCTGTTTTTT. This gives the protein CASLDSSSRTGELFF. The chain joins TRBV5-1 to TRBJ2-2; TRBD1 might be the D (6 bases). From germline, CDR1 is SGHRS and CDR2 YFSETQ. The V end was cut by 7 bases, the J end by 5 bases, with 18 bases between. The CDR3 is 15 residues long.

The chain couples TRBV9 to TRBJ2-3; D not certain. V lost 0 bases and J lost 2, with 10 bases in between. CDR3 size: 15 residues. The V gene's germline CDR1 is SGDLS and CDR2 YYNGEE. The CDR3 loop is CASSVATQFTDTQYF. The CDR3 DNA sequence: TGTGCCAGCAGCGTAGCTACCCAGTTCACAGATACGCAGTATTTT.

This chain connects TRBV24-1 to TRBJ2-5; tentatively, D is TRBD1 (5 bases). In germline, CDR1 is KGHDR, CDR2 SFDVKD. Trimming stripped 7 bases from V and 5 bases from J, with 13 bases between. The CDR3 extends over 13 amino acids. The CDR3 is CATRPPQVETQYF. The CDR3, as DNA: TGTGCCACCAGGCCCCCACAGGTGGAGACCCAGTACTTC.

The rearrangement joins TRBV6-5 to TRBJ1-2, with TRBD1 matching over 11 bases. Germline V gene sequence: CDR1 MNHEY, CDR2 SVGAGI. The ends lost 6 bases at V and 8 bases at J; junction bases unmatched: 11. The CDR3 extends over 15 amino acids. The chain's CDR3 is CASSNIGQGAGGYTF. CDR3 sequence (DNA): TGTGCCAGCAGCAACATCGGACAGGGGGCAGGGGGCTACACCTTC.

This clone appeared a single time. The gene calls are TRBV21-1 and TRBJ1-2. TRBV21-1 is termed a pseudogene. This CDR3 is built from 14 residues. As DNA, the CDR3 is TGTGCCAGCAGCGAACGAATTAATAACTATGGCTACACCTTC. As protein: CASSERINNYGYTF.